This is a list of T cell receptor beta chains from one sample in a study of CD4 T cell repertoires in COVID-19. The table came from immunoSEQ multiplex PCR; TCRdb's copy has only in-frame clones and leaves some out. The repertoire holds 23,000 or so clones, with around 86% as singletons. The sample was central memory CD4+ T cells from blood, taken before the COVID-19 pandemic. The receptors derive from a human donor who had COVID-19. Each CDR3 is given with its conserved first and last residue. A D gene is named only where the DNA matches it firmly. Rows give clone size only sometimes, using once, few, many, or a class for an expanded clone.

abundance,d_gene,j_gene,v_gene,CDR3aa,CDR3nt
-,TRBD1,TRBJ2-5,TRBV18,CASSPSGTEAGETQYF,TGTGCCAGCTCACCTTCCGGGACAGAGGCAGGGGAGACCCAGTACTTC
-,TRBD2,TRBJ2-1,TRBV7-9,CASSLAGVSSYNEQFF,TGTGCCAGCAGCTTGGCGGGAGTAAGCTCCTACAATGAGCAGTTCTTC
-,TRBD2,TRBJ2-1,TRBV19,CASSIYRGEANEQFF,TGTGCCAGTAGTATTTATCGGGGGGAAGCCAATGAGCAGTTCTTC
-,-,TRBJ1-1,TRBV19,CASSFLAEAFF,TGTGCCAGTAGTTTTCTCGCTGAAGCTTTCTTT
-,-,TRBJ2-7,TRBV10-3,CAISEAGGLQAEQYF,TGTGCCATCAGTGAGGCTGGGGGGTTGCAGGCCGAGCAGTACTTC
-,-,TRBJ1-1,TRBV18,CASSPPPGNTEAFF,TGTGCCAGCTCACCACCCCCCGGGAACACTGAAGCTTTCTTT
-,TRBD1,TRBJ1-2,TRBV5-8,CASSLGGGTDGYTF,TGTGCCAGCAGCTTGGGAGGGGGCACTGATGGCTACACCTTC
-,-,TRBJ2-1,TRBV14,CASSRDLTTNEQFF,TGTGCCAGCAGCCGAGACCTGACTACCAATGAGCAGTTCTTC
-,TRBD1,TRBJ1-2,TRBV6-1,CASSEEYRGRGYTF,TGTGCCAGCAGTGAAGAATACAGGGGTCGGGGCTACACCTTC
once,-,TRBJ2-1,TRBV5-6,CASSLLGAYNEQFF,TGTGCCAGCAGCTTGTTAGGGGCCTACAATGAGCAGTTCTTC
-,TRBD1,TRBJ2-1,TRBV6-6,CASTQLRGQGRNEQFF,TGTGCCAGCACCCAACTGCGGGGACAGGGGAGGAATGAGCAGTTCTTC
-,-,TRBJ1-4,TRBV10-1,CASSGESNEKLFF,TGCGCCAGCAGTGGGGAGTCGAATGAAAAACTGTTTTTT
few,-,TRBJ2-7,TRBV5-6,CASSLEGGPYEQYF,TGTGCCAGCAGCTTGGAAGGGGGACCCTACGAGCAGTACTTC
-,TRBD2,TRBJ2-3,TRBV7-6,CASSLRGLAGGLTADTQYF,TGTGCCAGCAGCTTAAGGGGACTAGCGGGGGGGCTAACCGCAGATACGCAGTATTTT
-,TRBD1,TRBJ1-5,TRBV6-6,CASSGGQGHSNQPQHF,TGTGCCAGCAGTGGAGGACAGGGACATAGCAATCAGCCCCAGCATTTT
-,-,TRBJ1-2,TRBV6-5,CASSYSRVGYTF,TGTGCCAGCAGTTACTCGAGAGTTGGCTACACCTTC
-,TRBD2,TRBJ2-1,TRBV9,CASSVVPLSGTSAEQFF,TGTGCCAGCAGCGTAGTACCTCTCTCCGGGACTAGCGCTGAGCAGTTCTTC
-,TRBD1,TRBJ1-1,TRBV18,CASSLKKGQEAFF,TGTGCCAGCTCACTCAAGAAGGGACAGGAAGCTTTCTTT
-,TRBD2,TRBJ2-7,TRBV28,CASRRGLAGSYEQYF,TGTGCCAGCAGGCGCGGACTAGCGGGCTCCTACGAGCAGTACTTC
few,TRBD2,TRBJ2-1,TRBV4-2,CASSQDLVAGVSRGWMDEQFF,TGTGCCAGCAGCCAAGACCTCGTGGCAGGCGTTTCGCGGGGGTGGATGGATGAGCAGTTCTTC
-,TRBD2,TRBJ2-5,TRBV5-1,CASLAGVPLGETQYF,TGCGCCAGCCTAGCGGGGGTCCCTTTGGGAGAGACCCAGTACTTC
-,-,TRBJ1-2,TRBV5-1,CASSLSNREANYGYTF,TGCGCCAGCAGCTTATCGAACAGGGAAGCTAACTATGGCTACACCTTC
-,TRBD2,TRBJ2-7,TRBV19,CASSIDLGSGRRLEQYF,TGTGCCAGTAGTATAGATCTTGGTAGCGGGAGACGTCTCGAGCAGTACTTC
few,-,TRBJ1-6,TRBV5-4,CASSGAGSSYNSPLHF,TGTGCCAGCAGCGGCGCGGGGAGCTCCTATAATTCACCCCTCCACTTT
-,-,TRBJ1-5,TRBV7-2,CASSQSQISNQPQHF,TGTGCCAGCAGCCAGTCACAGATTAGCAATCAGCCCCAGCATTTT
-,-,TRBJ1-1,TRBV12-5,CASALGLQGNTEAFF,TGTGCTAGTGCCTTAGGCCTCCAGGGCAACACTGAAGCTTTCTTT
once,-,TRBJ1-5,TRBV30,CASSGGGKSNQPQHF,TGTGCCTCCTCAGGCGGGGGTAAGAGCAATCAGCCCCAGCATTTT
-,-,TRBJ1-4,TRBV9,CASSVRGGEKLFF,TGTGCCAGCAGCGTAAGGGGTGGGGAAAAACTGTTTTTT